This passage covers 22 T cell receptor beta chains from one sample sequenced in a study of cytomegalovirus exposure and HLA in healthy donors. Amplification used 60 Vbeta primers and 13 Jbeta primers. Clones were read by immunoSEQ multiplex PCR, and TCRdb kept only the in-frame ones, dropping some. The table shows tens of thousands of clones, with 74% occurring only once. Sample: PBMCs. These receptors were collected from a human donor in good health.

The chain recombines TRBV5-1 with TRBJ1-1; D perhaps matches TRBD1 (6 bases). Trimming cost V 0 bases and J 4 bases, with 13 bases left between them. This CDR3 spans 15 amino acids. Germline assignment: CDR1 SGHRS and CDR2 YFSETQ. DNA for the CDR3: TGCGCCAGCAGCTTGGACAGGGCGATGGGCACTGAAGCTTTCTTT. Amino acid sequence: CASSLDRAMGTEAFF.

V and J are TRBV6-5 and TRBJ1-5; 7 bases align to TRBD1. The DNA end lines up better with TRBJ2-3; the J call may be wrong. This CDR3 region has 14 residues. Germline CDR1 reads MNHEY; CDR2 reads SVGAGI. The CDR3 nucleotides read TGTGCCAGCAGTTACGACAGGGAGTCACCCCCCCAGTATTTT. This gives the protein CASSYDRESPPQYF.

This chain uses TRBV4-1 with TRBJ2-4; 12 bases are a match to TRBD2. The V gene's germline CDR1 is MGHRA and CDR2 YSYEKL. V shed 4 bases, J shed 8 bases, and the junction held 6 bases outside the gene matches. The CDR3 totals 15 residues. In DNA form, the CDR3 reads TGCGCCAGCAGCCGGGACCTAGCGGGAGGGGACATTCAGTACTTC. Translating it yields CASSRDLAGGDIQYF.

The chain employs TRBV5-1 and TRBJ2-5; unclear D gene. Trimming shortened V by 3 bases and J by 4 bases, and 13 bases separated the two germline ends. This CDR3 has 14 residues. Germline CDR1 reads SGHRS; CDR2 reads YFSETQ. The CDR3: CASSSPELVETQYF. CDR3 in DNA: TGCGCCAGCAGCTCCCCGGAGTTGGTAGAGACCCAGTACTTC. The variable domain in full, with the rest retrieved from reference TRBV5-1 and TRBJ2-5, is KAGVTQTPRYLIKTRGQQVTLSCSPISGHRSVSWYQQTPGQGLQFLFEYFSETQRNKGNFPGRFSGRQFSNSRSEMNVSTLELGDSALYLCASSSPELVETQYFGPGTRLLVL.

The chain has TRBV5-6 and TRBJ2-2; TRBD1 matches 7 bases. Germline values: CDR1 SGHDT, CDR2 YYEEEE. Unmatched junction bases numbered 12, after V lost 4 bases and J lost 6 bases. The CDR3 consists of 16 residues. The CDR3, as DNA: TGTGCCAGCAGCATAGACAGGGTTGGAAAGGCCGGGGAGCTGTTTTTT. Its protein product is CASSIDRVGKAGELFF.

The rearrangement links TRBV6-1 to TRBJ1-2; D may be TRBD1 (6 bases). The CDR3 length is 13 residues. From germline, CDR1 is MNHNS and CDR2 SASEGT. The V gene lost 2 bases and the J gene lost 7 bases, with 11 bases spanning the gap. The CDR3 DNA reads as TGTGCCAGCAGTGAATACAGGGATCGTGGCTACACCTTC. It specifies CASSEYRDRGYTF.

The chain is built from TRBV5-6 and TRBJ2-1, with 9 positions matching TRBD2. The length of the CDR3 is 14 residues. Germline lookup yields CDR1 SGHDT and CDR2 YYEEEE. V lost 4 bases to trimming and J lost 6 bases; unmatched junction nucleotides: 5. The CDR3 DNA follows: TGTGCCAGCAGCAGGGCGGGAGGGCGCAATGAGCAGTTCTTC. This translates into CASSRAGGRNEQFF.

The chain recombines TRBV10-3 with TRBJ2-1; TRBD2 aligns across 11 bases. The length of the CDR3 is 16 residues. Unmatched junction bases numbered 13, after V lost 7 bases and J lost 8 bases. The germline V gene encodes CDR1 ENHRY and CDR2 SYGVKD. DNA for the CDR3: TGTGCCATCATTCGGACTAGCGGGTTCGACAGGGATGAGCAGTTCTTC. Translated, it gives CAIIRTSGFDRDEQFF.

CDR3: CAISVGQANTGELFF. The CDR3 region has the DNA TGTGCCATCAGTGTCGGACAGGCCAACACCGGGGAGCTGTTTTTT. The chain joins TRBV10-3 to TRBJ2-2; 7 bases fit TRBD1. CDR3 length equals 15 residues. Unmatched junction bases numbered 4, after V lost 4 bases and J lost 2 bases. The V gene's germline CDR1 is ENHRY and CDR2 SYGVKD.

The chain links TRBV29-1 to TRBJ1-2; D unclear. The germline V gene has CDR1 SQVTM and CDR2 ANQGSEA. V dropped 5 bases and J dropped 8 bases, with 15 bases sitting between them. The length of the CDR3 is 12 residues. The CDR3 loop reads CSVITTLRGYTF. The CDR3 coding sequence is TGCAGCGTTATCACTACGCTCCGGGGCTACACCTTC.

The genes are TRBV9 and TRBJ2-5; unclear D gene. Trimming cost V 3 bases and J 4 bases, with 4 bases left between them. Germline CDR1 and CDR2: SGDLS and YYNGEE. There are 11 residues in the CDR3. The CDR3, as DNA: TGTGCCAGCAGCGCCGGAGAGACCCAGTACTTC. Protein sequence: CASSAGETQYF.

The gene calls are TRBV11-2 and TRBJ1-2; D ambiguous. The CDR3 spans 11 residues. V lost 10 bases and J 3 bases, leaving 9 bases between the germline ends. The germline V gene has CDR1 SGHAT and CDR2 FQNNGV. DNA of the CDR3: TGTGCCATCCAGGAGGACTATGGCTACACCTTC. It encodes CAIQEDYGYTF.

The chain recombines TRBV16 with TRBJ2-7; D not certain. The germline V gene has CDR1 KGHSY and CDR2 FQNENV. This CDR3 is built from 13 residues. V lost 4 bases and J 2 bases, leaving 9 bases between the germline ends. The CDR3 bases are TGTGCCAGCAGCCCCTTTATCGCCTACGAGCAGTACTTC. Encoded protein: CASSPFIAYEQYF.

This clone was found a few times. The CDR3 DNA sequence: TGTGCCAGCAAGGAACCAGGTCTCACAGATACGCAGTATTTT. Translated, it gives CASKEPGLTDTQYF. The gene calls are TRBV6-1 and TRBJ2-3, with D unclear. Trimming took off 7 bases at V and 2 bases at J, with 13 bases between the two ends. The CDR3 length is 14 residues. Germline CDR1 reads MNHNS; CDR2 reads SASEGT.

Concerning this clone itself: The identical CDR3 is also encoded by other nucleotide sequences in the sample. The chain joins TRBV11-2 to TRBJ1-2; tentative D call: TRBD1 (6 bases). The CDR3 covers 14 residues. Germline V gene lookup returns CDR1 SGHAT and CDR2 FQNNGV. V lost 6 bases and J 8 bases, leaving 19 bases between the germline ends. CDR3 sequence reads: CASSQSGGAGGYTF. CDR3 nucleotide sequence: TGTGCCAGCAGTCAAAGCGGGGGGGCCGGAGGCTACACCTTC.

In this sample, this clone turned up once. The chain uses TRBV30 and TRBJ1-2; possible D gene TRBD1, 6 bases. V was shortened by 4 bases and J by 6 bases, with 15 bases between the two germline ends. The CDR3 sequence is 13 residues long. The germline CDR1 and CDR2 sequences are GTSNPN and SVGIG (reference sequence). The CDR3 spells CAWTDSTGNGYTF. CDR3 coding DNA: TGTGCCTGGACTGATTCCACAGGGAATGGCTACACCTTC.

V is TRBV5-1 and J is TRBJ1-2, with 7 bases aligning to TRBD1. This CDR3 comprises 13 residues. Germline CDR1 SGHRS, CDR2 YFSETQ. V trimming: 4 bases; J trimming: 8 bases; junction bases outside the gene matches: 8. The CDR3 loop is CASSHDRERGYTF. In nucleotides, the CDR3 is TGCGCCAGCAGCCACGACAGGGAACGAGGCTACACCTTC.

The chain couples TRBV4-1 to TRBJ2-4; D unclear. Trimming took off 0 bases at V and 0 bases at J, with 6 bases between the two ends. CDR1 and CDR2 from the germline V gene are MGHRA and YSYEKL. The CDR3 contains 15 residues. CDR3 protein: CASSQDLLAKNIQYF. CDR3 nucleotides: TGCGCCAGCAGCCAAGATCTGTTAGCCAAAAACATTCAGTACTTC.

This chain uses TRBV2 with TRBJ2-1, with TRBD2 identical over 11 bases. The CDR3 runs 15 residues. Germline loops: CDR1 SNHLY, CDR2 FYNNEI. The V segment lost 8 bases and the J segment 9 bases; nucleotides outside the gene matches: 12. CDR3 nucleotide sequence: TGTGCCAGCGGGTATAGCGGGAGGGCCGATTCTGAGCAGTTCTTC. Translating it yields CASGYSGRADSEQFF.

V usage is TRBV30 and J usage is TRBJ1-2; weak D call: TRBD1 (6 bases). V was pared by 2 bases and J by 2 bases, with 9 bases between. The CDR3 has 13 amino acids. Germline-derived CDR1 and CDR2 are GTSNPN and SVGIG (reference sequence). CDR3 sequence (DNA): TGTGCCTGGAGTCTGGACAGAAACTATGGCTACACCTTC. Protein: CAWSLDRNYGYTF.

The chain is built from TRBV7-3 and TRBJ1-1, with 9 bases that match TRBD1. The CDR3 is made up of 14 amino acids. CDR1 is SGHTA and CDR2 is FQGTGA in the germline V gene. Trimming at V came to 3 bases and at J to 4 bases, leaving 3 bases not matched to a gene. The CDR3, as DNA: TGTGCCAGCAGCTTGGACAGGGGTGGCACTGAAGCTTTCTTT. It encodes CASSLDRGGTEAFF.

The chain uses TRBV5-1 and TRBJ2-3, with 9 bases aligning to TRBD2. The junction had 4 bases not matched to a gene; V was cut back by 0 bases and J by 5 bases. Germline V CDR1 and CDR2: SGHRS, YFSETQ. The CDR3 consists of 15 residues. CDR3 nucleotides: TGCGCCAGCAGCTTGGAAGCGGGAGGACGAGATACGCAGTATTTT. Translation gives CASSLEAGGRDTQYF.